Presented here are 4 T cell receptor beta chains from one specimen sequenced in a study of control samples from healthy donors and cancer patients. Repertoires were generated with immunoSEQ multiplex PCR, while TCRdb's copy carries only in-frame clones and drops some. The sample has approximately 170,000 clones; around nine tenths are singletons. Sequenced: blood. Receptor source: a man under 40 in good health.

This clone has a single count. The gene calls are TRBV5-1 and TRBJ2-4; the match to TRBD2 covers 9 bases. CDR1 SGHRS and CDR2 YFSETQ come from the germline V gene. With 4 bases clipped from V and 6 bases from J, the junction kept 11 bases outside the gene matches. The length of the CDR3 is 16 residues. This CDR3 is CASSHPAGGGPNIQYF. The CDR3 DNA follows: TGCGCCAGCAGCCATCCAGCGGGGGGTGGGCCAAACATTCAGTACTTC.

The chain has TRBV6-1 and TRBJ1-1, with D uncertain. V lost 3 bases to trimming and J lost 10 bases, with 9 bases between them. CDR1 is MNHNS, CDR2 SASEGT, per germline. The CDR3 length is 11 residues. The CDR3: CASSDRPVAFF. In DNA form, the CDR3 reads TGTGCCAGCAGTGACAGGCCCGTAGCTTTCTTT.

This sequence joins TRBV14 and TRBJ1-1; D call uncertain. Germline CDR1 SGHDN, CDR2 FVKESK. This CDR3 contains 13 residues. V was cut by 1 base and J by 1 base, with 4 bases left in between. As DNA, the CDR3 is TGTGCCAGCAGCCAAGGGCAGAACACTGAAGCTTTCTTT. Translation gives CASSQGQNTEAFF.

The chain carries TRBV7-8 and TRBJ2-7, with a possible D match to TRBD1 (6 bases). This CDR3 spans 15 amino acids. Germline CDR1 SGHVS, CDR2 FQNEAQ. V dropped 5 bases and J dropped 1 base, with 15 bases sitting between them. CDR3 DNA: TGTGCCAGCAGCCTCCACCAAGGGGGATCCTACGAGCAGTACTTC. This translates into CASSLHQGGSYEQYF.